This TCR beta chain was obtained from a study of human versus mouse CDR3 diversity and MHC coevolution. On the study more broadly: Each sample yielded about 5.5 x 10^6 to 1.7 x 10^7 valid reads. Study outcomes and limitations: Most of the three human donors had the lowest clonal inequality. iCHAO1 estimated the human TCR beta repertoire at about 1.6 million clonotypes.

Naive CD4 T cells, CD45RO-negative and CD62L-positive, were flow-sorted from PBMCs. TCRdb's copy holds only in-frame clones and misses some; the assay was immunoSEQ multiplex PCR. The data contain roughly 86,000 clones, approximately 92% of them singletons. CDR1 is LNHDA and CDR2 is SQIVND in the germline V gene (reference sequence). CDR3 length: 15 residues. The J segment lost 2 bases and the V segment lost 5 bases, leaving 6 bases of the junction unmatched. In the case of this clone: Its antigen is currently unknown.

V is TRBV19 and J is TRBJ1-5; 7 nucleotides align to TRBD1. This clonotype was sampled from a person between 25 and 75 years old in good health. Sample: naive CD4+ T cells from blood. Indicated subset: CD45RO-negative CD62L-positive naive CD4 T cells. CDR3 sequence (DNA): TGTGCCAGTAGTCCCGGGACAGCCGGCAATCAGCCCCAGCATTTT. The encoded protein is CASSPGTAGNQPQHF.